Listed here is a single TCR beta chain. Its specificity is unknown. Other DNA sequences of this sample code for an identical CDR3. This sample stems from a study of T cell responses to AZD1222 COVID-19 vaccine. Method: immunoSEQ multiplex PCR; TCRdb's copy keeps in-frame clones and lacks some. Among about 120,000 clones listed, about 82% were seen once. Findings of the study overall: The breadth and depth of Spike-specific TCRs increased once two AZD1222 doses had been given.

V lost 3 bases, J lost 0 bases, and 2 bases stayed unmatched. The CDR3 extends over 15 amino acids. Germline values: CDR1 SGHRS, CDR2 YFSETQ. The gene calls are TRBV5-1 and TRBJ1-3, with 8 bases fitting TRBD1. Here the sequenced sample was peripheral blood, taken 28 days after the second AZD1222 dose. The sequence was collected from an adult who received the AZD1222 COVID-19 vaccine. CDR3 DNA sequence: TGCGCCAGCAGCTCCGGACAGGGCTCTGGAAACACCATATATTTT. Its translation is CASSSGQGSGNTIYF.